These 5 T cell receptor beta chains were sequenced from one sample in a study of blood T cell repertoires in COVID-19. Clones were read by immunoSEQ multiplex PCR, and TCRdb kept only the in-frame ones, dropping some. The table lists 50,000 to 70,000 clones, under 85% of them singletons. Sequencing was carried out using peripheral blood. All receptors come from a man aged 55 to 70 with acute or convalescent COVID-19.

The V and J genes are TRBV5-6 and TRBJ2-7, with 8 bases lining up with TRBD1. This CDR3 has 13 residues. V lost 2 bases and J lost 6; bases outside the gene matches: 4. CDR1 and CDR2 (germline): SGHDT, YYEEEE. The CDR3 spells CASSFGTGIEQYF. The CDR3 bases are TGTGCCAGCAGCTTCGGGACAGGCATCGAGCAGTACTTC.

The chain links TRBV7-2 to TRBJ2-2; a possible D gene is TRBD1 (6 bases). The CDR3 length is 14 residues. The germline V gene has CDR1 SGHTA and CDR2 FQGNSA. Trimming removed 6 bases from V and 1 base from J, with 9 bases in between. The CDR3 DNA reads as TGTGCCAGCAGATGGGACAAGAACACCGGGGAGCTGTTTTTT. Its protein product is CASRWDKNTGELFF.

The rearrangement uses TRBV19 and TRBJ1-2, with 9 bases fitting TRBD1. After removal of 1 base from V and 10 bases from J, the junction contained 7 bases not matched to a gene. The length of the CDR3 is 14 residues. Germline V CDR1 and CDR2: LNHDA, SQIVND (reference sequence). This CDR3 is CASSIGGTGPHYTF. The CDR3, as DNA: TGTGCCAGTAGTATAGGAGGGACAGGGCCTCACTACACCTTC.

The chain joins TRBV28 to TRBJ2-3; no firm D call. The germline CDR1 and CDR2 sequences are MDHEN and SYDVKM. The CDR3 runs to 16 residues. V dropped 3 bases and J dropped 3 bases, with 16 bases sitting between them. The CDR3 sequence is CASSFPKEPKTDTQYF. CDR3 nucleotide sequence: TGTGCCAGCAGTTTCCCGAAGGAGCCAAAGACAGATACGCAGTATTTT.

This clone showed up just once. V gene TRBV7-3 combines with J gene TRBJ2-2; tentatively, D is TRBD1 (6 bases). The CDR3 consists of 15 residues. Per germline, CDR1 SGHTA and CDR2 FQGTGA. The V end was cut by 5 bases, the J end by 1 base, with 11 bases between. The CDR3, as DNA: TGTGCCAGCAGCCTAATGACAGGGAACACCGGGGAGCTGTTTTTT. Amino acid sequence: CASSLMTGNTGELFF.